This entry is about one T cell receptor beta chain. The entry originates in a study of blood T cell repertoires in COVID-19. The CDR3 covers 16 residues. CDR1 is SEHNR, CDR2 FQNEAQ, per germline (reference sequence). The V and J ends lost 5 bases and 5 bases respectively, with 21 bases between them. During active infection, Seattle patients enrolled and were then monitored through disease. As handled by the study authors: Using reference gene primer amplification, nucleated cell counts were estimated. Only in-frame clones appear in the TCRdb table, and some are missing; sequencing was by immunoSEQ multiplex PCR. That table gives V, J and clone size, and the DNA gave D and trimming. This repertoire shows about 87,000 clones, approximately 86% found once; its top ten account for 3%.

The clonotype comes from an elderly woman with COVID-19, enrolled during active disease. The chain has TRBV7-9 and TRBJ2-5; perhaps TRBD2 as D (6 bases). Sequencing input: peripheral blood. This CDR3 reads CASSRGDFRGKETQYF. In DNA, the CDR3 is TGTGCCAGCAGCCGGGGAGACTTTCGGGGGAAGGAGACCCAGTACTTC.